These 17 T cell receptor beta chains were all obtained from the same sample, sequenced in a study of Ad26.COV2.S vaccination and SARS-CoV-2 variants. Treatment: 15 to 20 received Ad26.COV2.S at low or high dose, single or two shots; several received placebo; per-sample allocation not given. After the first vaccine or placebo injection, samples were drawn on day 63. Sequencing was performed with immunoSEQ multiplex PCR; in TCRdb, only in-frame clones are kept and a portion is missing. The profile shows around 500,000 clones, 80% to 90% of them singletons. The sample here was peripheral blood, taken in a trial of Ad26.COV2.S vaccine versus placebo. The receptors were gathered from a person aged 18 to 59 who received the Ad26.COV2.S COVID-19 vaccine or a placebo.

On this clone: At one boundary the junction diverges from the germline segment, which might be a read error. V usage is TRBV5-6 and J usage is TRBJ2-3; 10 positions agree with TRBD2. This CDR3 region has 15 residues. The germline gives CDR1 SGHDT, CDR2 YYEEEE. The CDR3 sequence is CASSLALGKTSGSLF. CDR3 sequence (DNA): TGTGCCAGCAGCTTGGCCTTGGGGAAGACTAGCGGGTCACTTTTT.

CDR3 sequence: CASSHGGEWSQETQYF. The CDR3 nucleotides read TGCGCCAGCAGCCATGGCGGTGAGTGGAGCCAAGAGACCCAGTACTTC. The chain couples TRBV5-1 to TRBJ2-5; no clear D gene. CDR3 length: 16 amino acids. The ends were cut back, 4 bases at V and 1 base at J, with 17 bases in the middle. Germline V CDR1 and CDR2: SGHRS, YFSETQ.

This clone occurred a few times. The chain links TRBV6-2 or TRBV6-3 to TRBJ1-1; D unclear. Germline loops: CDR1 MNHEY, CDR2 SVGEGT. The CDR3 contains 12 residues. V was pared by 0 bases and J by 13 bases, with 12 bases between. The CDR3 loop is CASSYSHGGIFF. Here the CDR3 DNA reads TGTGCCAGCAGTTACTCACACGGTGGGATTTTCTTT.

The chain carries TRBV7-8 and TRBJ1-1; D call uncertain. CDR1 SGHVS and CDR2 FQNEAQ come from the germline V gene. Between the trimmed V and J ends, which lost 1 base and 1 base, there was a span of 4 bases. This CDR3 region has 13 residues. CDR3 in amino acids: CASSLDTNTEAFF. The CDR3 DNA reads TGTGCCAGCAGCTTAGACACGAACACTGAAGCTTTCTTT. Full variable domain (outside the CDR3, taken from reference TRBV7-8 and TRBJ1-1): GAGVSQSPRYKVAKRGQDVALRCDPISGHVSLFWYQQALGQGPEFLTYFQNEAQLDKSGLPSDRFFAERPEGSVSTLKIQRTQQEDSAVYLCASSLDTNTEAFFGQGTRLTVV.

The chain carries TRBV6-5 and TRBJ1-2; D is unclear. The CDR3 is made up of 14 amino acids. CDR1 MNHEY and CDR2 SVGAGI come from the germline V gene. Trimming removed 5 bases from V and 6 bases from J, with 16 bases in between. The CDR3 is CASSPIGYLDGYTF. In DNA form, the CDR3 reads TGTGCCAGCAGTCCGATCGGATACTTAGATGGCTACACCTTC.

CDR3 residues: CASSPRAGELFF. Written as DNA, the CDR3 is TGTGCCAGCAGTCCCAGGGCCGGGGAGCTGTTTTTT. V is TRBV6-6 and J is TRBJ2-2, with D possibly TRBD1 on 5 matching bases. This CDR3 is 12 amino acids long. Germline-derived CDR1 and CDR2 are MNHNY and SVGAGI (reference sequence). With 5 bases removed from V and 6 bases from J, the gap between germline ends came to 7 bases.

This sequence joins TRBV15 and TRBJ2-2; D is possibly TRBD2 (7 bases). Germline lookup yields CDR1 LNHNV and CDR2 YYDKDF (reference sequence). This CDR3 region has 16 residues. The germline V and J ends were trimmed by 1 base and 4 bases, with 13 bases remaining between them. The CDR3 loop reads CATSRVRGLGTGELFF. DNA of the CDR3: TGTGCCACCAGCAGAGTGCGGGGGCTCGGCACCGGGGAGCTGTTTTTT.

The chain employs TRBV6-5 and TRBJ1-1; D is unclear. Germline V lookup: CDR1 MNHEY, CDR2 SVGAGI. V was clipped by 5 bases and J by 1 base, with 14 bases between them. The CDR3 has 15 residues. CDR3 nucleotides: TGTGCCAGCAGTAAGAGTAAGACCCAGAACACTGAAGCTTTCTTT. It yields the protein CASSKSKTQNTEAFF.

The V and J genes are TRBV7-6 and TRBJ2-7; D is possibly TRBD1 (5 bases). Trimming left V 8 bases short and J 7 bases short, with 12 bases between. The CDR3 is 11 amino acids. CDR1 is SGHVS and CDR2 is FNYEAQ in the germline V gene. The CDR3 spells CASGAGLEQYF. CDR3 nucleotides: TGTGCCAGCGGGGCAGGGCTTGAGCAGTACTTC.

The chain employs TRBV2 and TRBJ1-5; 8 bases agree with TRBD1. The CDR3 sequence is 15 residues long. V shed 6 bases and J 1 base; nucleotides not matched to a gene: 5. From germline, CDR1 is SNHLY and CDR2 FYNNEI. CDR3 nucleotide sequence: TGTGCCAGCAGCGGACAGGGACTGAGCAATCAGCCCCAGCATTTT. Protein sequence: CASSGQGLSNQPQHF.

CDR3 in DNA: TGCGCCAGCAGCTTGGGAGGTGTCGTTGAGCAGTTCTTC. It encodes CASSLGGVVEQFF. J is TRBJ2-1 and V is TRBV5-1; D is undetermined. The germline gives CDR1 SGHRS, CDR2 YFSETQ. CDR3 length: 13 residues. V lost 0 bases, J lost 9 bases, and 10 bases lay in between. Full variable domain (missing parts from reference TRBV5-1 and TRBJ2-1): KAGVTQTPRYLIKTRGQQVTLSCSPISGHRSVSWYQQTPGQGLQFLFEYFSETQRNKGNFPGRFSGRQFSNSRSEMNVSTLELGDSALYLCASSLGGVVEQFFGPGTRLTVL.

As regards this clone: Additional DNA sequences in this sample encode the identical CDR3. The chain carries TRBV9 and TRBJ2-2; no reliable D call. The CDR3 sequence is 12 residues long. In germline, CDR1 is SGDLS, CDR2 YYNGEE. V lost 4 bases, J lost 2 bases, and 3 bases lay in between. The CDR3 DNA reads as TGTGCCAGCAGCCTAAACACCGGGGAGCTGTTTTTT. It codes for CASSLNTGELFF.

The chain links TRBV7-6 to TRBJ2-3, with a possible D match to TRBD2 (6 bases). The CDR3 is 15 amino acids. In germline, CDR1 is SGHVS, CDR2 FNYEAQ. The germline V and J ends were trimmed by 5 bases and 3 bases, with 15 bases remaining between them. CDR3 nucleotide sequence: TGTGCCAGCAGCCGAGGGACTTTGGGGACAGATACGCAGTATTTT. Encoded protein: CASSRGTLGTDTQYF.

This chain uses TRBV27 with TRBJ2-7, with 7 bases lining up with TRBD2. The CDR3 spans 13 residues. V was pared by 6 bases and J by 3 bases, with 5 bases of the junction left unmatched. Looked up from germline, CDR1 is MNHEY and CDR2 is SMNVEV (reference sequence). The CDR3 is CASRRLAFYEQYF. The CDR3 coding sequence is TGTGCCAGCAGAAGACTAGCCTTCTACGAGCAGTACTTC.

This clone was recorded only once. The DNA for the CDR3 is TGCGCCAGCAGCTTGTCATCGGTGGGCCCATACAATGAGCAGTTCTTC. It yields the protein CASSLSSVGPYNEQFF. The chain has TRBV5-1 and TRBJ2-1, with D uncertain. The ends were cut back, 1 base at V and 4 bases at J, with 15 bases in the middle. The CDR3 is 16 amino acids. Germline lookup yields CDR1 SGHRS and CDR2 YFSETQ.

J is TRBJ1-6 and V is TRBV5-1; 8 bases agree with TRBD1. The ends lost 4 bases at V and 6 bases at J; junction bases unmatched: 6. Per the germline V gene, CDR1 is SGHRS and CDR2 is YFSETQ. The CDR3 length is 15 residues. The CDR3 is CASSSRTGGNSPLHF. CDR3 nucleotide sequence: TGCGCCAGCAGCAGCCGAACAGGGGGTAATTCACCCCTCCACTTT.

This chain uses TRBV4-2 with TRBJ1-3; D is possibly TRBD1 (5 bases). The germline CDR1 and CDR2 sequences are LGHNA and YNFKEQ. The CDR3 length is 17 residues. The V gene lost 3 bases and the J gene lost 5 bases, with 20 bases spanning the gap. The CDR3 reads CASSQTAIWAGRNTIYF. Written as DNA, the CDR3 is TGTGCCAGCAGCCAGACTGCTATTTGGGCAGGGAGAAACACCATATATTTT.